Here is one TCR beta chain with its context. The antigen remains undetermined. This PCR relied on a set of 60 Vbeta primers and 13 Jbeta primers. Method: immunoSEQ multiplex PCR; TCRdb's copy keeps in-frame clones and lacks some. The repertoire holds 60,000 or so clones, with 65% to 90% as singletons. The data were obtained in a study of cytomegalovirus exposure and HLA in healthy donors. This CDR3 is 16 amino acids long. Germline CDR1 is SGHVS and CDR2 is FQNEAQ. Study outcomes and limitations: Researchers reported in a later analysis that a missense DCLRE1C variant was tied to TCR beta V- and J-gene trimming.

Source material: PBMCs. The clonotype comes from a female donor in good health and CMV-seronegative. The genes are TRBV7-8 and TRBJ2-5, with 7 bases fitting TRBD2. The DNA end lines up better with TRBJ2-7; the J call may be wrong. This chain's CDR3 is CASSIMTPAGRSEQYF. DNA for the CDR3: TGTGCCAGCAGCATTATGACCCCAGCGGGAAGATCCGAGCAGTACTTC.